Shown below are 30 T cell receptor beta chains from a single sample sequenced in a study of shared clonotypes between healthy human individuals. Measured with immunoSEQ multiplex PCR; TCRdb has only the in-frame clones, and not every one. Altogether about 380,000 clones are present, about 96% being singletons, with the ten largest covering about 0.32%. Source material: memory CD8+ T cells sorted from blood. The subset is: CD45RO+ cells pooled with CCR7-negative TemRA cells. These receptors all come from a man aged 25-45 years in good health.

Details on this clone: The same CDR3 arises from other DNA sequences in this sample as well. The chain links TRBV9 to TRBJ1-1, with D unclear. Looked up from germline, CDR1 is SGDLS and CDR2 is YYNGEE. Trimming removed 2 bases from V and 1 base from J, with 6 bases in between. The CDR3 length is 13 residues. The CDR3 is CASSVSGNTEAFF. CDR3 sequence (DNA): TGTGCCAGCAGCGTGTCCGGGAACACTGAAGCTTTCTTT.

For this clone: The junction shows a germline mismatch at one end, possibly a read error. The V and J genes are TRBV7-7 and TRBJ2-1, with 9 bases fitting TRBD1. Germline values: CDR1 SSHAT, CDR2 FNYEAQ (reference sequence). This CDR3 contains 15 residues. CDR3 sequence reads: CASSLDNRGHNEQFF. For the CDR3, the DNA is TGTGCTAGCAGCTTAGATAACAGGGGGCACAATGAGCAGTTCTTC. The full variable domain, with the rest looked up from reference TRBV7-7 and TRBJ2-1, is GAGVSQSPRYKVTKRGQDVTLRCDPISSHATLYWYQQALGQGPEFLTYFNYEAQPDKSGLPSDRFSAERPEGSISTLTIQRTEQRDSAMYRCASSLDNRGHNEQFFGPGTRLTVL.

This clone was seen more than once but under ten times. The V and J genes are TRBV12-5 and TRBJ2-7; D unresolved. The CDR3 length is 13 residues. Germline V gives CDR1 LGHNT, CDR2 FRNRAP. The ends were cut back, 1 base at V and 6 bases at J, with 10 bases in the middle. The CDR3 coding sequence is TGTGCTAGTGGTTTGGCGAGAATCTGCGAGCAGTACTTC. It is translated as CASGLARICEQYF.

The rearrangement uses TRBV29-1 and TRBJ1-2, with a weak D call TRBD1 (5 bases). CDR3 length equals 14 residues. Germline CDR1 SQVTM, CDR2 ANQGSEA. With 3 bases removed from V and 0 bases from J, the gap between germline ends came to 11 bases. The CDR3 DNA follows: TGCAGCGTTGACGCGGACATAGCTAACTATGGCTACACCTTC. Its translation is CSVDADIANYGYTF.

The chain employs TRBV7-9 and TRBJ2-3; 11 nucleotides line up with TRBD2. Looked up from germline, CDR1 is SEHNR and CDR2 is FQNEAQ (reference sequence). The CDR3 covers 15 residues. V lost 5 bases, J lost 4 bases, and 5 bases stayed unmatched. DNA for the CDR3: TGTGCCAGCAGCCTGGGACTAGCGGAAGCAGATACGCAGTATTTT. Amino acids: CASSLGLAEADTQYF.

This clone was recorded only once. Written as DNA, the CDR3 is TGTGCCAGCAGCCGGGACCCAGTACAAGAGACCCAGTACTTC. The encoded protein is CASSRDPVQETQYF. The V and J genes are TRBV6-1 and TRBJ2-5; the D call may be TRBD1 or TRBD2 (5 bases each). Germline values: CDR1 MNHNS, CDR2 SASEGT. V lost 6 bases to trimming and J lost 2 bases, with 13 bases between them. This CDR3 is 14 amino acids long.

This chain joins TRBV11-2 and TRBJ2-7; D is perhaps TRBD1 (5 bases). V was shortened by 5 bases and J by 1 base, with 21 bases between the two germline ends. CDR1 is SGHAT and CDR2 is FQNNGV in the germline V gene. The CDR3 sequence is 17 residues long. The CDR3 DNA reads as TGTGCCAGCAGCCCCCTTCCTCTAATCCAGGGATCCTACGAGCAGTACTTC. Translation: CASSPLPLIQGSYEQYF.

Comment on this clone: Other DNA sequences within the sample encode an identical CDR3. The rearrangement uses TRBV28 and TRBJ2-3; unclear D gene. This CDR3 spans 10 amino acids. Between the trimmed V and J ends, which lost 7 bases and 5 bases, there was a span of 4 bases. Germline-derived CDR1 and CDR2 are MDHEN and SYDVKM. DNA of the CDR3: TGTGCCAGCACGGGAGATACGCAGTATTTT. Translating gives CASTGDTQYF. The full variable domain, completed using reference TRBV28 and TRBJ2-3, is DVKVTQSSRYLVKRTGEKVFLECVQDMDHENMFWYRQDPGLGLRLIYFSYDVKMKEKGDIPEGYSVSREKKERFSLILESASTNQTSMYLCASTGDTQYFGPGTRLTVL.

The V gene is TRBV11-2, the J gene TRBJ2-7, with TRBD2 as a possible D gene (5 bases). The V gene's germline CDR1 is SGHAT and CDR2 FQNNGV. The CDR3 covers 15 residues. The germline V and J ends were trimmed by 5 bases and 3 bases, with 17 bases remaining between them. The CDR3 DNA sequence: TGTGCCAGCAGCCCAAAAGCGGACCCGTTCTACGAGCAGTACTTC. Its protein is CASSPKADPFYEQYF.

The chain uses TRBV6-1 and TRBJ1-2; D remains ambiguous. This CDR3 contains 12 residues. The germline V gene has CDR1 MNHNS and CDR2 SASEGT. V lost 4 bases, J lost 6 bases, and 9 bases lay in between. The CDR3: CASSVWGNGYTF. In DNA, the CDR3 is TGTGCCAGCAGTGTGTGGGGAAATGGCTACACCTTC.

The genes are TRBV9 and TRBJ2-3, with D perhaps matching TRBD2 (5 bases). CDR3 length: 15 amino acids. Germline assignment: CDR1 SGDLS and CDR2 YYNGEE. V gave up 0 bases and J gave up 4 bases, with 12 bases separating them. In DNA form, the CDR3 reads TGTGCCAGCAGCGTAGTTTCTAGCTCCCCAGATACGCAGTATTTT. This codes for CASSVVSSSPDTQYF.

The V and J genes are TRBV12-5 and TRBJ2-2; 11 nucleotides match TRBD2. CDR3 size: 14 residues. CDR1 and CDR2 from the germline V gene are LGHNT and FRNRAP. Trimming cost V 6 bases and J 7 bases; bases outside gene matches: 4. CDR3 amino acids: CASGLAGVHGELFF. The CDR3 DNA follows: TGTGCTAGTGGACTAGCGGGAGTGCACGGGGAGCTGTTTTTT.

This clone was counted only a few times. Additional DNA sequences in this sample encode the identical CDR3. This chain links TRBV28 with TRBJ1-4; D gene ambiguous. Trimming removed 2 bases from V and 8 bases from J, with 3 bases in between. Germline V lookup: CDR1 MDHEN, CDR2 SYDVKM. The CDR3 contains 11 residues. CDR3 residues: CASSLGEKLFF. The CDR3 nucleotides are TGTGCCAGCAGTTTAGGCGAAAAACTGTTTTTT.

J is TRBJ1-5 and V is TRBV28, with 8 bases aligning to TRBD1. The CDR3 loop spans 16 amino acids. V lost 3 bases and J lost 4; bases outside the gene matches: 8. Germline V CDR1 and CDR2: MDHEN, SYDVKM. The CDR3 DNA reads as TGTGCCAGCAGTTTTCAGAGGGACAGGAGGAATCAGCCCCAGCATTTT. Amino acid sequence: CASSFQRDRRNQPQHF.

CDR3 DNA: TGCGCCAGCAGTGAAGCGTTGCCGGGGCCCGGGGAGCTGTTTTTT. Protein: CASSEALPGPGELFF. The V and J genes are TRBV10-1 and TRBJ2-2, with D possibly being TRBD1 or TRBD2 (5 bases each). CDR3 length equals 15 residues. Trimming took 3 bases from V and 6 from J, leaving 14 bases between them. Per the germline V gene, CDR1 is WNHNN and CDR2 is SYGVQD (reference sequence).

This sequence joins TRBV6-1 and TRBJ2-5; D unclear. CDR1 and CDR2 from the germline V gene are MNHNS and SASEGT. CDR3 length: 14 amino acids. V shed 3 bases and J shed 0 bases, with 8 bases lying between them. The CDR3 protein is CASSDPTDQETQYF. CDR3 nucleotide sequence: TGTGCCAGCAGTGACCCGACGGACCAAGAGACCCAGTACTTC.

The chain is built from TRBV5-4 and TRBJ2-3, with 11 bases that match TRBD2. The germline V gene has CDR1 SGHNT and CDR2 YYREEE (reference sequence). With V trimmed by 0 bases and J by 4 bases, 4 bases remained unmatched. The CDR3 totals 16 residues. CDR3 residues: CASSLAGLAGADTQYF. CDR3 sequence (DNA): TGTGCCAGCAGCTTGGCCGGACTAGCGGGCGCAGATACGCAGTATTTT.

V is TRBV6-5 and J is TRBJ2-7, with D unclear. The CDR3 is 15 residues long. Germline lookup yields CDR1 MNHEY and CDR2 SVGAGI. Trimming left V 6 bases short and J 0 bases short, with 15 bases between. The CDR3 protein is CASRSKGYSSYEQYF. Written as DNA, the CDR3 is TGTGCCAGCAGGTCTAAGGGTTACAGCTCCTACGAGCAGTACTTC.

The chain has TRBV5-5 and TRBJ1-5; D is uncertain. CDR3 length equals 14 residues. Germline V lookup: CDR1 SGHKS, CDR2 YYEKEE (reference sequence). The ends were cut back, 0 bases at V and 3 bases at J, with 7 bases in the middle. CDR3 protein: CASSLVGNNQPQHF. The CDR3 nucleotides are TGTGCCAGCAGCTTGGTCGGTAACAATCAGCCCCAGCATTTT.

The count of this clone is one. The CDR3 loop reads CASSQDPAGAYYEQYF. The CDR3 coding sequence is TGCGCCAGCAGCCAAGATCCGGCGGGAGCCTACTACGAGCAGTACTTC. The V gene is TRBV4-1, the J gene TRBJ2-7, with 7 positions matching TRBD2. CDR3 length: 16 amino acids. V lost 0 bases and J lost 3; bases outside the gene matches: 8. From germline, CDR1 is MGHRA and CDR2 YSYEKL.

The V and J genes are TRBV19 and TRBJ2-1; D is unresolved. The CDR3 runs 13 residues. Trimming removed 0 bases from V and 12 bases from J, with 12 bases in between. Germline CDR1 LNHDA, CDR2 SQIVND (reference sequence). The CDR3 protein is CASSIDRWLGQFF. CDR3 in DNA: TGTGCCAGTAGTATAGATCGGTGGCTAGGGCAGTTCTTC.

The chain couples TRBV11-1 to TRBJ2-5; weak D call: TRBD1 (7 bases). This CDR3 region has 14 residues. Trimming took 4 bases from V and 5 from J, leaving 14 bases between them. Looked up from germline, CDR1 is SGHAT and CDR2 is FQDESV (reference sequence). The CDR3 loop is CASSSGDREETQYF. CDR3 bases: TGTGCCAGCAGCTCGGGAGACAGGGAGGAGACCCAGTACTTC.

V is TRBV6-1 and J is TRBJ1-1, with D possibly TRBD1 on 6 matching bases. The CDR3 consists of 11 residues. Germline CDR1 is MNHNS and CDR2 is SASEGT. The CDR3 coding sequence is TGTGCAGGACAGTTAGACACTGAAGCTTTCTTT. It encodes CAGQLDTEAFF.

This clone was recorded only once. The CDR3 DNA is TGTGCCAGCAGCCGCCGAGGAGGGGGCGGGGAGACCCAGTACTTC. Protein: CASSRRGGGGETQYF. The chain uses TRBV13 and TRBJ2-5; the D gene is possibly TRBD1 (7 bases). This CDR3 region has 15 residues. The germline V gene has CDR1 PRHDT and CDR2 FYEKMQ (reference sequence). Trimming removed 5 bases from V and 5 bases from J, with 18 bases in between.

This chain uses TRBV5-3 with TRBJ2-4, with D possibly being TRBD2 (6 bases). TRBV5-3 is placed among ORFs of uncertain function. With 1 base removed from V and 9 bases from J, the gap between germline ends came to 14 bases. The CDR3 has 14 amino acids. In DNA, the CDR3 is TGTGCCAGAAGCTTGTCACTAGCACGGGCCATTCAGTACTTC. It is translated as CARSLSLARAIQYF.

J is TRBJ2-1 and V is TRBV9; TRBD2 matches at 11 bases. Trimming at V came to 3 bases and at J to 3 bases, leaving 8 bases not matched to a gene. The CDR3 is made up of 17 amino acids. Germline values: CDR1 SGDLS, CDR2 YYNGEE. CDR3 in amino acids: CASSGRSGTSGYNEQFF. For the CDR3, the DNA is TGTGCCAGCAGCGGTCGATCCGGGACTAGCGGCTACAATGAGCAGTTCTTC. Based on the CDR3 plus reference TRBV9 and TRBJ2-1, the full variable domain is DSGVTQTPKHLITATGQRVTLRCSPRSGDLSVYWYQQSLDQGLQFLIQYYNGEERAKGNILERFSAQQFPDLHSELNLSSLELGDSALYFCASSGRSGTSGYNEQFFGPGTRLTVL.

This chain's CDR3 is CAWSVDTEAFF. Written as DNA, the CDR3 is TGTGCCTGGAGTGTGGACACTGAAGCTTTCTTT. The rearrangement uses TRBV30 and TRBJ1-1; D remains ambiguous. Trimming pared 0 bases from V and 3 bases from J, leaving 2 bases between. From germline, CDR1 is GTSNPN and CDR2 SVGIG (reference sequence). The CDR3 spans 11 residues.

This chain joins TRBV5-8 and TRBJ2-1; D may be TRBD2 (6 bases). CDR1 and CDR2 (germline): SGHTS, YDEGEE. V was cut by 9 bases and J by 3 bases, with 19 bases left in between. The CDR3 spans 15 residues. CDR3 in DNA: TGTGCCACAAGGCCTAGCGTCCTCCTCTACAATGAGCAGTTCTTC. Protein: CATRPSVLLYNEQFF. The whole variable domain, remainder taken from reference TRBV5-8 and TRBJ2-1, is EAGVTQSPTHLIKTRGQQATLRCSPISGHTSVYWYQQALGLGLQFLLWYDEGEERNRGNFPPRFSGRQFPNYSSELNVNALELEDSALYLCATRPSVLLYNEQFFGPGTRLTVL.

The chain links TRBV6-6 to TRBJ2-3; D is uncertain. The CDR3 contains 15 residues. V was pared by 6 bases and J by 1 base, with 14 bases between. Germline assignment: CDR1 MNHNY and CDR2 SVGAGI (reference sequence). The CDR3 is CASRTRKGGTDTQYF. The CDR3 DNA reads as TGTGCCAGCAGGACGAGAAAGGGTGGCACAGATACGCAGTATTTT.

CDR3 region: CASSQAMGYEQYF. DNA of the CDR3: TGTGCCAGCAGTCAGGCGATGGGTTACGAGCAGTACTTC. The gene calls are TRBV6-4 and TRBJ2-7; D unclear. The CDR3 length is 13 residues. From germline, CDR1 is MRHNA and CDR2 SNTAGT. Trimming cost V 5 bases and J 4 bases, with 12 bases left between them.